The rows below give T cell receptor beta chains drawn from one sample of a study of human T cells and chemical hapten exposure. A single record per CDR3 protein comes from TCRdb applying MiXCR to the RACE reads. This table holds around 300,000 distinct CDR3 sequences, roughly 6% found once. Sequenced material: whole blood, taken in connection with sensitization to the hapten diphenylcyclopropenone (DPC). These receptors all come from a woman between 18 and 29 years old with alopecia areata. Some clones in this sample may be carry-over from other donors' samples. Both conserved end residues are part of each CDR3. The order of the fields is V gene, D gene, clone size, J gene, CDR3 DNA, CDR3 protein. The D gene is left open where the match is weak. Part of the rows lack a size; the others show once, few, many or a class for expanded clones.

TRBV5-1	TRBD1	few	TRBJ1-1	TGCGCCAGCAGCGGGACAGGGTTTATGAACACTGAAGCTTTCTTT	CASSGTGFMNTEAFF
TRBV2	NA	many	TRBJ2-2	TGTGCCAGCAGTCCCCGGGAAGGGACCGGGGAGCTGTTTTTT	CASSPREGTGELFF
TRBV6-2/TRBV6-3	NA	many	TRBJ1-1	TGTGCCAGCAGGCCAGGACAGAGCGTGAGCGCTGAAGCTTTCTTT	CASRPGQSVSAEAFF
TRBV6-2/TRBV6-3	NA	many	TRBJ1-1	TGTGCCAGCAGTCAGGAAGACACCGGTGAAGCTTTCTTT	CASSQEDTGEAFF
TRBV10-3	NA	few	TRBJ1-1	TGTGCCATCAGTGACTCCTCTCGACAGCCGAACACTGAAGCTTTCTTT	CAISDSSRQPNTEAFF
TRBV5-6	NA	many	TRBJ1-6	TGTGCCAGCAGCCGCCCTAGTCTGGCCCAGCGCTCACCCCTCCACTTT	CASSRPSLAQRSPLHF
TRBV4-2	TRBD1	few	TRBJ1-1	TGTGCCAGCAGCCCCGGACAGGGGGCCGCATTGAACACTGAAGCTTTCTTT	CASSPGQGAALNTEAFF
TRBV27	NA	many	TRBJ2-7	TGTGCCAGCAGTTCAATACAGGGAAAGTTCTACGAGCAGTACTTC	CASSSIQGKFYEQYF
TRBV4-1	TRBD2	many	TRBJ2-1	TGCGCCAGCAGCCCGACTAGCGGGGGCCCCTCCTACAATGAGCAGTTCTTC	CASSPTSGGPSYNEQFF
TRBV4-3	TRBD2	NA	TRBJ2-7	TGCGCCAGCAGCCAAGTTCTAGCGGGGCAGTCCTACGAGCAGTACTTC	CASSQVLAGQSYEQYF
TRBV10-3	NA	many	TRBJ1-1	TGTGCCATCAGTGTTGAGGGATACGATGAAGCTTTCTTT	CAISVEGYDEAFF
TRBV7-8	TRBD2	many	TRBJ2-3	TGTGCCAGCAGCTTAATGCCCGTGGGACTAGCGGATATCACAGATACGCAGTATTTT	CASSLMPVGLADITDTQYF
TRBV6-4	NA	few	TRBJ1-5	TGTGCCAGCAGTGAGGGACAAGAAGGGCAGCCCCAGCATTTT	CASSEGQEGQPQHF
TRBV3-1	NA	NA	TRBJ1-5	TGTGCCAGCAGCCAAGGCGTTTTGGGTTATAGCAATCAGCCCCAGCATTTT	CASSQGVLGYSNQPQHF
TRBV6-5	NA	many	TRBJ1-5	TGTGCCAGCAGCCGCCTGGGGTTAAGCAATCAGCCCCAGCATTTT	CASSRLGLSNQPQHF
TRBV6-5	NA	few	TRBJ1-2	TGTGCCAGCAGTTATGCGGGTAACTATGGCTACACCTTC	CASSYAGNYGYTF
TRBV6-6	TRBD2	many	TRBJ2-2	TGTGCCAGCACTTCGGGGCTAGCGGGAGAGAACACCGGGGAGCTGTTTTTT	CASTSGLAGENTGELFF
TRBV20-1	TRBD2	NA	TRBJ2-1	TGCAGTGCTTGGGGACTAGCGGGGACCCAATACAATGAGCAGTTCTTC	CSAWGLAGTQYNEQFF
TRBV20-1	NA	few	TRBJ2-7	TGCAGTGCTAGTGAAGGGATTTACGAGCAGTACTTC	CSASEGIYEQYF
TRBV12-3/TRBV12-4	TRBD1	NA	TRBJ1-2	TGTGCCAGCAGTCCGGGACAGGGCCCAGGCACCTTC	CASSPGQGPGTF
TRBV12-3/TRBV12-4	TRBD1	few	TRBJ2-7	TGTGCCAGCAGTTTAGCATTTTTGTCAGGGGGAAGAGTCGAGCAGTACTTC	CASSLAFLSGGRVEQYF
TRBV6-6	NA	few	TRBJ1-1	TGTGCCAGCAGTTACAGGGAGACCTACACTGAAGCTTTCTTT	CASSYRETYTEAFF
TRBV4-2	NA	many	TRBJ1-5	TGTGCCAGCAGCCAAGTCCGCTCAGGGGGCAATCAGCCCCAGCATTTT	CASSQVRSGGNQPQHF
TRBV7-6	NA	NA	TRBJ2-1	TGTGCCAGCAGCGGGGACGGGGACTCCCTGGGGGCGGACGAGCAGTTCTTC	CASSGDGDSLGADEQFF
TRBV10-3	NA	many	TRBJ1-2	TGTGCCATCAGTGAGTCAGAGACAGGTGTTTATGGCTACACCTTC	CAISESETGVYGYTF
TRBV7-2	TRBD2	many	TRBJ2-3	TGTGCCAGCAGCCGGGGCGGGGGGTCCACAGATACGCAGTATTTT	CASSRGGGSTDTQYF
TRBV7-3	NA	many	TRBJ1-6	TGTGCCAGCAGCCTCCAGGCTAATTCACCCCTCCACTTT	CASSLQANSPLHF
TRBV4-3	NA	few	TRBJ1-1	TGCGCCAGCAGCCAAGATAGGGGCACATCCGCCACTGAAGCTTTCTTT	CASSQDRGTSATEAFF
TRBV9	TRBD1	many	TRBJ1-1	TGTGCCAGCAGCGCCCGACAGGGAGCATGGACTGAAGCTTTCTTT	CASSARQGAWTEAFF
TRBV10-3	TRBD1	few	TRBJ2-7	TGTGCCATCAGTGACGGACAGGGTCAGGGCGAGCAGTACTTC	CAISDGQGQGEQYF
TRBV6-2/TRBV6-3	TRBD2	NA	TRBJ2-3	TGTGCCAGCAGTTACGGACTAGGCGGTGGCACAGATACGCAGTATTTT	CASSYGLGGGTDTQYF
TRBV28	NA	few	TRBJ1-5	TGTGCCAGCAGTTTGCGGGCAGTCAATCAGCCCCAGCATTTT	CASSLRAVNQPQHF
TRBV6-5	TRBD1	NA	TRBJ2-5	TGTGCCAGCAAATTGACAGGGGTTCAGGAGACCCAGTACTTC	CASKLTGVQETQYF
TRBV5-4	TRBD1	many	TRBJ1-1	TGTGCCAGCAGCCCCCACTACGCCCCGGGACAGACTGAAGCTTTCTTT	CASSPHYAPGQTEAFF
TRBV6-5	TRBD2	many	TRBJ2-1	TGTGCCAGCGGAGGCGGGGGATCAACCAATGAGCAGTTCTTC	CASGGGGSTNEQFF
TRBV5-6	NA	few	TRBJ2-1	TGTGCCAGCAATGAGCAGTTCTTC	CASNEQFF
TRBV4-3	NA	few	TRBJ2-5	TGCGCCAGCAGCCAAGATGCCAGGGGACAAGAGACCCAGTACTTC	CASSQDARGQETQYF
TRBV12-3/TRBV12-4	TRBD2	NA	TRBJ2-1	TGTGCCAGCAGCCCTCTCAGGGGCGGGGGGGCCAATACTGAGCAGTTCTTC	CASSPLRGGGANTEQFF
TRBV27	TRBD2	few	TRBJ2-2	TGTGCCAGCAGTTTGACTAGCCCTACCGGGGAGCTGTTTTTT	CASSLTSPTGELFF
TRBV7-2	NA	NA	TRBJ1-5	TGTGCCAGCAGCTTAGTGGCGAGCAATCAGCCCCAGCATTTT	CASSLVASNQPQHF
TRBV4-3	NA	few	TRBJ2-7	TGCGCCAGCAGCCAAGCCCAGCAGTCCTACGAGCAGTACTTC	CASSQAQQSYEQYF
TRBV3-1	NA	many	TRBJ1-1	TGTGCCAGCTCACCACGGCTGAACACTGAAGCTTTCTTT	CASSPRLNTEAFF
TRBV5-5	NA	NA	TRBJ2-7	TGTGTCTCACCGGGGGATCGATCCTACGAGCAGTACTTC	CVSPGDRSYEQYF
TRBV3-1	TRBD1	many	TRBJ1-4	TGTGCCAGCAGCCATTGGGACAGGCTTAATGAAAAACTGTTTTTT	CASSHWDRLNEKLFF
TRBV4-3	NA	few	TRBJ2-6	TGCGCCAGCAGCCAAGAAATCTCTGGGGCCAACGTCCTGACTTTC	CASSQEISGANVLTF
TRBV28	TRBD1	few	TRBJ1-5	TGTGCCAGCGGAGGGGGGACAGGCAATCAGCCCCAGCATTTT	CASGGGTGNQPQHF
TRBV12-3/TRBV12-4	TRBD2	NA	TRBJ2-1	TGTGCCAGCAGCGGGGGGTACGTGCAGTTCTTC	CASSGGYVQFF
TRBV12-3/TRBV12-4	NA	many	TRBJ1-1	TGTGCCAGCAGCCCCATAGGGAACACTGAAGCTTTCTTT	CASSPIGNTEAFF
TRBV7-2	TRBD1	few	TRBJ2-3	TGTGCCAGCAGCCCACCAGGGGGAAGTACGCAGTATTTT	CASSPPGGSTQYF
TRBV10-3	NA	many	TRBJ2-3	TGTGCCATCAGTGATATACTGGTTAGCACAGATACGCAGTATTTT	CAISDILVSTDTQYF
TRBV4-2	NA	NA	TRBJ1-6	TGTGCCAGCAGCCCCAGATCCGATTCACCCCTCCACTTT	CASSPRSDSPLHF